The 8 T cell receptor beta chains in this list originate from one sample, sequenced in a study of vaccination and CD4 T cells after COVID-19. As for treatment: roughly ten-day PBMC culture with coronavirus spike peptide pools or control peptides (ViraFEST assay). The Oncomine TCR Beta short-read assay was applied to DNA of cultured CD4+ T cells. TCRdb independently ran MiXCR on the PCR reads; one entry per CDR3 protein. The sample records 12,000 or so distinct CDR3 sequences, approximately 54% being singletons. These TCRs' antigens remain unknown. The sample in question was cultured CD4+ T cells from blood, obtained after SARS-CoV-2 vaccination. The receptor source for this set is a human donor with COVID-19.

Comment on this clonotype: One end of the junction fails to match germline, which may point to a read error. The chain is built from TRBV12-3 or TRBV12-4 and TRBJ1-6, with a tentative D call TRBD1 (5 bases). The CDR3 has 14 residues. The CDR3 spells CASSPGTLNSPLHF. DNA of the CDR3: TGTGCCAGCAGCCCCGGGACCCTTAATTCTCCCCTCCACTTT.

This clonotype has more than one count but fewer than ten. The chain couples TRBV15 to TRBJ2-7, with unresolved D. In germline, CDR1 is LNHNV, CDR2 YYDKDF (reference sequence). Trimming pared 0 bases from V and 5 bases from J, leaving 14 bases between. CDR3 length equals 15 residues. CDR3 in DNA: TGTGCCACCAGCAGAGAGGCGGTGTCCTGGGACGAGCAGTACTTC. Protein sequence: CATSREAVSWDEQYF.

This clonotype was counted between two and nine times. The chain has TRBV15 and TRBJ2-6; 7 bases match TRBD1. Germline trimming cut 4 bases from V and 11 bases from J; bases unmatched to any gene: 11. The CDR3 is 15 residues long. CDR1 is LNHNV, CDR2 YYDKDF, per germline (reference sequence). The DNA of the CDR3 is TGTGCCACCAGCACAGATGCCGGGACAGTTCACGTCCTGACTTTC. It translates to CATSTDAGTVHVLTF.

The chain recombines TRBV19 with TRBJ2-1, with no clear D. The CDR3 covers 12 residues. The germline CDR1 and CDR2 sequences are LNHDA and SQIVND (reference sequence). Trimming pared 1 base from V and 10 bases from J, leaving 8 bases between. CDR3 DNA: TGTGCCAGTAGTATAGCTGGAAGGGAGCAGTTCTTC. Encoded protein: CASSIAGREQFF.

The V call is TRBV19, the J call TRBJ1-1; 12 nucleotides align to TRBD1. Looked up from germline, CDR1 is LNHDA and CDR2 is SQIVND (reference sequence). The CDR3 contains 17 residues. The ends lost 7 bases at V and 2 bases at J; junction bases unmatched: 11. This CDR3 reads CASIPAGTGGVNTEAFF. The DNA of the CDR3 is TGTGCCAGTATCCCTGCGGGGACAGGGGGCGTCAACACTGAAGCTTTCTTT. Looking up the rest from reference TRBV19 and TRBJ1-1 gives the full variable domain: DGGITQSPKYLFRKEGQNVTLSCEQNLNHDAMYWYRQDPGQGLRLIYYSQIVNDFQKGDIAEGYSVSREKKESFPLTVTSAQKNPTAFYLCASIPAGTGGVNTEAFFGQGTRLTVV.

The chain employs TRBV11-2 and TRBJ2-5; D is ambiguous. The V gene lost 0 bases and the J gene lost 7 bases, with 12 bases spanning the gap. Germline values: CDR1 SGHAT, CDR2 FQNNGV. The CDR3 sequence is 14 residues long. This chain's CDR3 is CASSLDNSRGTQYF. The DNA for the CDR3 is TGTGCCAGCAGCTTAGATAACTCCCGTGGGACCCAGTACTTC.

The chain has TRBV15 and TRBJ1-6, with a weak D call TRBD1 (6 bases). The ends were cut back, 6 bases at V and 7 bases at J, with 16 bases in the middle. This CDR3 spans 15 amino acids. Looked up from germline, CDR1 is LNHNV and CDR2 is YYDKDF (reference sequence). This CDR3 is CATRMPGQNNSPLHF. For the CDR3, the DNA is TGTGCCACCAGAATGCCTGGACAGAACAATTCACCCCTCCACTTT.

Comments on this clonotype: Germline is not matched at one junction end, which may reflect a read error. The V and J genes are TRBV7-9 and TRBJ1-6, with D maybe TRBD1 (5 bases). The CDR3 is made up of 13 amino acids. CDR1 is SEHNR and CDR2 is FQNEAQ in the germline V gene (reference sequence). This chain's CDR3 is CASSLQDNSPLHF. The DNA of the CDR3 is TGCGCCAGCAGCTTACAGGATAATTCACCCCTCCACTTT.